The present T cell receptor beta chain was sequenced within a study of early T cells in non-severe SARS-CoV-2 infection. The germline V gene has CDR1 MRHNA and CDR2 SNTAGT. V dropped 0 bases and J dropped 10; count of bases not matched to a gene: 5. The CDR3 totals 15 residues. Overall study findings and caveats: Lookups in VDJdb leaned toward anti-spike CD8 responses and missed private and CD4 specificities.

This clonotype was seen many times. The antigen is not known. One entry per CDR3 protein, called by TCRdb with MiXCR from the 5' RACE reads. The table shows about 42,000 distinct CDR3 sequences, with about 6% occurring only once. This TCR came from an adult who was a healthcare worker with PCR-confirmed SARS-CoV-2 infection or an uninfected control (not recorded which). Sequences were derived from whole blood, sampled at baseline. This chain joins TRBV6-4 and TRBJ2-1, with TRBD2 matching over 11 bases. CDR3 amino acids: CASSDSTSGGGEQFF. Written as DNA, the CDR3 is TGTGCCAGCAGTGACTCAACTAGCGGGGGAGGAGAGCAGTTCTTC.